The subject of this entry is one TCR beta chain. Its antigen is undetermined. The data derive from a study of cytomegalovirus exposure and HLA in healthy donors. CDR1 is DFQATT and CDR2 is SNEGSKA in the germline V gene (reference sequence). With 5 bases removed from V and 3 bases from J, the gap between germline ends came to 7 bases. The CDR3 length is 11 residues. General study results and limits: HLA alleles showed associations with 16,951 TCR beta sequences in a later analysis, at a 0.05 false discovery rate.

In the PCR, 60 Vbeta and 13 Jbeta primers were used. Using immunoSEQ multiplex PCR, the repertoire was profiled, and TCRdb retains in-frame clones only, with some absent. Seen here are 200,000 to 250,000 clones, 85% to 90% observed once, and the top ten hold roughly 1%. This TCR was sampled from a young woman in good health and CMV-seronegative. The specimen was PBMCs. This chain uses TRBV20-1 with TRBJ1-1, with TRBD1 as a possible D gene (6 bases). CDR3: CSAQGYTEAFF. Written as DNA, the CDR3 is TGCAGTGCTCAGGGGTACACTGAAGCTTTCTTT.